The present T cell receptor (beta chain) was sequenced within a study of T cell repertoires in cytomegalovirus infection. The germline V gene has CDR1 DFQATT and CDR2 SNEGSKA (reference sequence). V dropped 1 base and J dropped 4 bases, with 11 bases sitting between them. The CDR3 has 13 amino acids. TCRdb ran MiXCR on the reads and lists one entry per CDR3 protein. The data hold some 300,000 distinct CDR3 sequences, with 15% to 20% observed a single time. The sequence came from a human donor in good health (CMV status not recorded). Some clones in this sample may be carry-over from other donors' samples. The chain has TRBV20-1 and TRBJ2-7, with a tentative D call TRBD1 (6 bases). Sequenced material: PBMCs. The CDR3 DNA sequence: TGCAGTGCTAGAGGCCGACAGGTATACGAGCAGTACTTC. This codes for CSARGRQVYEQYF.